These 5 T cell receptor beta chains share one sample of origin, sequenced in a study of OX40 agonist ivuxolimab in advanced cancers. Assay: immunoSEQ multiplex PCR; the TCRdb copy retains only in-frame clones and omits some. The sample consists of under 90,000 clones, 75% to 90% of them appearing once. This sample comprised CD4+ or CD8+ T cells sorted from blood, obtained in a trial of the OX40 agonist ivuxolimab. The receptor source for this set is an adult with an advanced solid tumor such as melanoma, head and neck, liver or kidney cancer.

The chain employs TRBV6-1 and TRBJ1-3; D uncertain. The CDR3 length is 13 residues. Looked up from germline, CDR1 is MNHNS and CDR2 is SASEGT. V gave up 5 bases and J gave up 6 bases, with 11 bases separating them. CDR3 in amino acids: CASSPTLQNTIYF. The DNA of the CDR3 is TGTGCCAGCAGTCCTACCTTGCAAAACACCATATATTTT.

This sequence joins TRBV29-1 and TRBJ1-1; no firm D call. CDR3 length equals 13 residues. V gave up 5 bases and J gave up 4 bases, with 14 bases separating them. Germline assignment: CDR1 SQVTM and CDR2 ANQGSEA. The CDR3 DNA reads TGCAGCGTTTACGACACGCTAAGCACTGAAGCTTTCTTT. It is translated as CSVYDTLSTEAFF.

The rearrangement links TRBV28 to TRBJ1-2; 9 positions match TRBD1. Germline values: CDR1 MDHEN, CDR2 SYDVKM. With 3 bases clipped from V and 8 bases from J, the junction kept 7 bases outside the gene matches. This CDR3 is built from 14 residues. DNA for the CDR3: TGTGCCAGCAGTTTCGCGGACAGGGGTGGAGGCTACACCTTC. As protein: CASSFADRGGGYTF.

This chain joins TRBV6-6 and TRBJ2-7, with a weak D call TRBD2 (5 bases). The V end was cut by 6 bases, the J end by 2 bases, with 11 bases between. The germline gives CDR1 MNHNY, CDR2 SVGAGI (reference sequence). The length of the CDR3 is 13 residues. The CDR3 spells CASSFGETYEQYF. Written as DNA, the CDR3 is TGTGCCAGCAGCTTTGGGGAGACCTACGAGCAGTACTTC.

This clone has more than one count but fewer than ten. J is TRBJ2-1 and V is TRBV11-3; D is unclear. Trimming cost V 0 bases and J 6 bases, with 6 bases left between them. CDR1 is SGHNT, CDR2 YENEEA, per germline. CDR3 length equals 13 residues. The CDR3 region is CASSLEGRNEQFF. The CDR3 DNA reads TGTGCCAGCAGCTTAGAAGGGCGCAATGAGCAGTTCTTC. The complete variable domain, with remaining parts taken from reference TRBV11-3 and TRBJ2-1, reads EAGVVQSPRYKIIEKKQPVAFWCNPISGHNTLYWYLQNLGQGPELLIRYENEEAVDDSQLPKDRFSAERLKGVDSTLKIQPAELGDSAVYLCASSLEGRNEQFFGPGTRLTVL.